This TCR beta chain appears in the sequencing data of a study of T-cell reconstitution after alpha-beta-depleted transplantation in children. This clonotype was seen ten or more times. The TCRbeta library incorporated unique molecular identifiers. TCRdb itself ran the PCR reads through MiXCR, one entry per CDR3 protein. The profile shows around 96,000 distinct CDR3 sequences, 12% of them singletons. This TCR derives from a human donor who donated a stem cell graft to a child with inherited bone marrow failure. The starting material was PBMCs from the stem cell graft donor, obtained from the stem cell graft.

Here the CDR3 reads CASSLWTGEDNQPQHF. The CDR3 DNA follows: TGTGCCAGCAGCTTATGGACAGGGGAAGACAATCAGCCCCAGCATTTT. This chain links TRBV11-3 with TRBJ1-5; TRBD1 matches at 9 bases. After removal of 2 bases from V and 3 bases from J, the junction contained 5 bases not matched to a gene. The CDR3 sequence is 16 residues long. Germline lookup yields CDR1 SGHNT and CDR2 YENEEA.